What follows are 16 T cell receptor beta chains derived from one specimen sequenced in a study of cytomegalovirus exposure and HLA in healthy donors. The PCR employed 60 Vbeta primers together with 13 Jbeta primers. Sequenced by immunoSEQ multiplex PCR; TCRdb stores in-frame clones only, minus some. The repertoire holds about 160,000 clones, around 75% seen once, with 1.6% in the top ten. Sequenced: PBMCs. All receptors come from a woman under 30 in good health and CMV-seronegative.

This rearrangement joins TRBV18 to TRBJ2-3; tentative D call: TRBD1 (7 bases). V was shortened by 3 bases and J by 2 bases, with 12 bases between the two germline ends. The CDR3 is made up of 15 amino acids. Germline V CDR1 and CDR2: KGHSH, LQKENI. This CDR3 is CASSPPGGLTDTQYF. As DNA, the CDR3 is TGTGCCAGCTCACCCCCAGGGGGACTCACAGATACGCAGTATTTT.

This clone was recorded once. V gene TRBV4-3 combines with J gene TRBJ2-3; D uncertain. Between the trimmed V and J ends, which lost 0 bases and 4 bases, there was a span of 5 bases. Germline CDR1 LGHNA, CDR2 YSLEER. The CDR3 length is 13 residues. CDR3 loop: CASSQEPADTQYF. Written as DNA, the CDR3 is TGCGCCAGCAGCCAAGAGCCGGCAGATACGCAGTATTTT.

DNA for the CDR3: TGTGCCAGCAGCGTAGTTCAGCGGGACAATGAGCAGTTCTTC. Translating gives CASSVVQRDNEQFF. V and J are TRBV9 and TRBJ2-1; tentatively, D is TRBD2 (6 bases). The V gene's germline CDR1 is SGDLS and CDR2 YYNGEE. V was pared by 0 bases and J by 5 bases, with 9 bases between. The CDR3 sequence is 14 residues long.

The chain couples TRBV28 to TRBJ2-1; possible D gene TRBD2, 6 bases. The CDR3 totals 16 residues. CDR1 MDHEN and CDR2 SYDVKM come from the germline V gene. With 5 bases removed from V and 4 bases from J, the gap between germline ends came to 18 bases. CDR3 amino acids: CASSPTGSRGYNEQFF. CDR3 sequence (DNA): TGTGCCAGCAGTCCAACGGGTAGTCGGGGGTACAATGAGCAGTTCTTC.

The chain couples TRBV11-3 to TRBJ1-2; no firm D call. The CDR3 sequence is 12 residues long. V lost 2 bases, J lost 5 bases, and 6 bases lay in between. Germline V gene lookup returns CDR1 SGHNT and CDR2 YENEEA. CDR3 DNA: TGTGCCAGCAGCTTATCCGGGTATGGCTACACCTTC. The encoded protein is CASSLSGYGYTF.

The V and J genes are TRBV18 and TRBJ1-3; D gene uncertain. This CDR3 spans 15 amino acids. CDR1 is KGHSH, CDR2 LQKENI, per germline. V was clipped by 6 bases and J by 0 bases, with 12 bases between them. CDR3 DNA sequence: TGTGCCAGCTCTCCCTCCGAGTTCTCTGGAAACACCATATATTTT. Its protein product is CASSPSEFSGNTIYF.

The V and J genes are TRBV28 and TRBJ2-7; maybe TRBD1 (5 bases). The germline V and J ends were trimmed by 10 bases and 0 bases, with 13 bases remaining between them. The CDR3 has 13 amino acids. CDR1 and CDR2 (germline): MDHEN, SYDVKM. CDR3: CATKNRNSYEQYF. The CDR3 DNA is TGTGCCACCAAAAACAGGAACTCCTACGAGCAGTACTTC.

V gene TRBV7-2 combines with J gene TRBJ2-7; TRBD1 matches 9 bases. This CDR3 region has 14 residues. Germline loops: CDR1 SGHTA, CDR2 FQGNSA. With 6 bases clipped from V and 2 bases from J, the junction kept 5 bases outside the gene matches. The CDR3 reads CASRTGGAPYEQYF. In nucleotides, the CDR3 is TGTGCCAGCAGAACAGGGGGCGCCCCCTACGAGCAGTACTTC.

The V call is TRBV18, the J call TRBJ1-1, with D uncertain. Trimming took 10 bases from V and 2 from J, leaving 14 bases between them. Germline CDR1 and CDR2: KGHSH and LQKENI. The CDR3 consists of 13 residues. This CDR3 is CATHTVLNTEAFF. The CDR3 DNA follows: TGTGCCACCCACACAGTCCTTAACACTGAAGCTTTCTTT.

The chain links TRBV7-2 to TRBJ2-7, with a possible D match to TRBD1 (6 bases). V lost 3 bases, J lost 12 bases, and 18 bases lay in between. Germline CDR1 is SGHTA and CDR2 is FQGNSA. The CDR3 spans 13 residues. The CDR3 DNA follows: TGTGCCAGCAGCTTGGACAGAACCCCTAATCGGTACGTC. Its translation is CASSLDRTPNRYV.

The chain has TRBV6-4 and TRBJ2-7; 7 bases align to TRBD1. This CDR3 has 16 residues. From germline, CDR1 is MRHNA and CDR2 SNTAGT. Unmatched junction bases numbered 12, after V lost 3 bases and J lost 4 bases. The CDR3 is CASSEYRGIKGYEQYV. The CDR3 coding sequence is TGTGCCAGCAGTGAGTACAGGGGCATCAAGGGGTACGAGCAGTACGTC.

The chain joins TRBV18 to TRBJ2-7, with TRBD2 identical over 11 bases. Germline assignment: CDR1 KGHSH and CDR2 LQKENI. CDR3 length: 16 amino acids. The V segment lost 3 bases and the J segment 7 bases; nucleotides outside the gene matches: 11. The CDR3 DNA reads as TGTGCCAGCTCACCTTTAGCGGGGGGGACCCTTCTAGAGCAGTACTTC. Amino acid sequence: CASSPLAGGTLLEQYF. Based on the CDR3 plus reference TRBV18 and TRBJ2-7, the full variable domain is NAGVMQNPRHLVRRRGQEARLRCSPMKGHSHVYWYRQLPEEGLKFMVYLQKENIIDESGMPKERFSAEFPKEGPSILRIQQVVRGDSAAYFCASSPLAGGTLLEQYFGPGTRLTVT.

This clone showed up just a few times. The chain links TRBV6-4 to TRBJ2-1, with unresolved D. The germline CDR1 and CDR2 sequences are MRHNA and SNTAGT. This CDR3 comprises 15 residues. Trimming shortened V by 3 bases and J by 0 bases, and 9 bases separated the two germline ends. CDR3 protein: CASSEFTSSYNEQFF. In DNA form, the CDR3 reads TGTGCCAGCAGTGAATTTACAAGCTCCTACAATGAGCAGTTCTTC.

A few counts support this clone. V is TRBV7-9 and J is TRBJ2-2; 7 nucleotides match TRBD1. With V trimmed by 5 bases and J by 0 bases, 6 bases remained unmatched. The CDR3 runs 16 residues. Germline values: CDR1 SEHNR, CDR2 FQNEAQ (reference sequence). This chain's CDR3 is CASSKTGTTNTGELFF. CDR3 DNA sequence: TGTGCCAGCAGCAAGACAGGGACCACGAACACCGGGGAGCTGTTTTTT.

This rearrangement joins TRBV7-6 to TRBJ1-3; D unresolved. The CDR3 covers 15 residues. The V end lost 5 bases, the J end lost 0 bases, and 11 bases lay between the germline ends. Germline V gene sequence: CDR1 SGHVS, CDR2 FNYEAQ. CDR3 amino acids: CASSPLAFSGNTIYF. For the CDR3, the DNA is TGTGCCAGCAGCCCGCTGGCTTTCTCTGGAAACACCATATATTTT.

The chain couples TRBV21-1 to TRBJ2-2; the D call of TRBD1 is as the table states it, not checked on the DNA. TRBV21-1 has pseudogene status. The CDR3 runs to 19 residues. The CDR3 protein is CANLAMMGDRVVGAGELFF. CDR3 coding DNA: TGTGCCAACCTGGCAATGATGGGGGACAGGGTAGTAGGTGCCGGGGAGCTGTTTTTT.